What follows is one T cell receptor (beta chain) and its context. The sample is drawn from a study of blood T cell repertoires in COVID-19. Profiling relied on immunoSEQ multiplex PCR, and the TCRdb table lists in-frame clones only, not all of them. The table shows about 190,000 clones, with 90% occurring only once. The CDR3 is made up of 17 amino acids. V lost 0 bases and J lost 9; bases outside the gene matches: 9. The germline gives CDR1 LGHNA, CDR2 YSLEER. This sequence was found in a man aged 50-59 years with acute or convalescent COVID-19. V gene TRBV4-3 combines with J gene TRBJ1-6, with 9 positions matching TRBD1. The sample comprised peripheral blood. The CDR3 is CASSQEFATGGFSPLHF. In DNA, the CDR3 is TGCGCCAGCAGCCAAGAATTTGCGACAGGGGGTTTTTCACCCCTCCACTTT.